This TCR beta chain was profiled in a study of T-cell memory formation after mild COVID-19. Findings and caveats of the study: Clones contracting over day 15 to 85 were CD4/CD8 balanced, with later expanders leaning CD4+. Pre-infection memory held some responding clones, suggesting pre-existing cross-reactive T cells responded.

This clonotype has more than one count but fewer than ten. Its antigen is unidentified. Using its own MiXCR run on the 5' RACE reads, TCRdb lists one record per CDR3 protein. The repertoire holds more than 350,000 distinct CDR3 sequences, with 15% to 20% as singletons. From germline, CDR1 is KGHDR and CDR2 SFDVKD. The CDR3 consists of 17 residues. The trim removed 7 bases at V and 3 bases at J, leaving 13 bases unmatched. The specimen was PBMCs or a T cell subset sorted from them (not recorded which). This sequence originates from a man between 18 and 35 years old who had mild COVID-19 (a few samples of this study predate the infection). Cell type and time point are not known. The chain combines TRBV24-1 with TRBJ1-2; TRBD1 aligns across 10 bases. The CDR3 DNA sequence: TGTGCCACCAGCCCGAGTGACGGACAGGGGGATTACTATGGCTACACCTTC. Translated: CATSPSDGQGDYYGYTF.